One and the same sample provided the 17 T cell receptor beta chains below, sequenced in a study of CD8 T cells in ankylosing spondylitis. Study-level points and caveats: A TCR beta motif of about eight highly homologous variants seemed to mark ankylosing spondylitis blood.

No cognate antigen is known for these TCRs. MiXCR was run by TCRdb on the 5' RACE reads, yielding one entry per CDR3 protein. The sample records some 450,000 distinct CDR3 sequences, roughly a sixth being singletons. Sequences were obtained from blood, either unsorted or a sorted T cell fraction (not recorded which). The receptors were gathered from a male donor with ankylosing spondylitis.

This clonotype was found many times. The rearrangement joins TRBV12-3 or TRBV12-4 to TRBJ2-3, with 8 nucleotides matching TRBD2. This CDR3 contains 14 residues. Losses at the gene ends were 8 bases for V and 4 bases for J; bases not matched to a gene: 8. The CDR3 DNA reads as TGTGCCAGCCTTCCGACCGGGGGGGCAGATACGCAGTATTTT. Its translation is CASLPTGGADTQYF.

V is TRBV7-9 and J is TRBJ2-1; a possible D gene is TRBD1 (7 bases). Trimming removed 5 bases at V and 4 bases at J, with 15 bases between. CDR3 size: 15 residues. The germline V gene has CDR1 SEHNR and CDR2 FQNEAQ (reference sequence). The CDR3 DNA reads TGTGCCAGCAGCGCTCCAGGGGGGCTTTACAATGAGCAGTTCTTC. The encoded protein is CASSAPGGLYNEQFF.

A few counts support this clonotype. The chain links TRBV20-1 to TRBJ2-7, with D possibly matching TRBD1 (5 bases). The germline gives CDR1 DFQATT, CDR2 SNEGSKA (reference sequence). The germline V and J ends were trimmed by 3 bases and 7 bases, with 19 bases remaining between them. The CDR3 has 14 residues. The CDR3 DNA sequence: TGCAGTGCTAGTTCATCTTCTAGGGGTCTGGAGCAGTACTTC. Amino acid sequence: CSASSSSRGLEQYF.

In this sample, this clonotype turned up once. The CDR3: CASSPGTGLLSYNSPLHF. The CDR3 coding sequence is TGTGCCAGCAGCCCAGGGACAGGCCTACTCTCCTATAATTCACCCCTCCACTTT. This rearrangement joins TRBV27 to TRBJ1-6; 8 bases line up with TRBD1. Germline-derived CDR1 and CDR2 are MNHEY and SMNVEV (reference sequence). The CDR3 covers 18 residues. V gave up 6 bases and J gave up 0 bases; unmatched junction bases: 10.

This clonotype has a handful of counts. The genes are TRBV10-3 and TRBJ2-7; D perhaps matches TRBD2 (5 bases). The V end was cut by 8 bases, the J end by 4 bases, with 12 bases between. CDR3 size: 12 residues. CDR1 is ENHRY, CDR2 SYGVKD, per germline. CDR3 nucleotide sequence: TGTGCCATCGGGGTAGCGAGTTACGAGCAGTACTTC. This sequence encodes CAIGVASYEQYF.

The J gene is TRBJ1-1, the V gene TRBV7-3, with TRBD1 matching 10 bases. In germline, CDR1 is SGHTA, CDR2 FQGTGA. The CDR3 length is 13 residues. The V gene end was trimmed by 5 bases and the J gene end by 10 bases; junction bases not matched to a gene: 7. CDR3 loop: CASSPRQGALAFF. CDR3 DNA: TGTGCCAGCAGCCCGAGACAGGGGGCCTTAGCTTTCTTT.

This clonotype was seen more than once but under ten times. This rearrangement joins TRBV12-3 or TRBV12-4 to TRBJ2-3, with TRBD1 matching 7 bases. CDR3 length: 14 residues. The junction had 11 bases not matched to a gene; V was cut back by 7 bases and J by 7 bases. The CDR3 here is CASTLGTALNTQYF. The CDR3 region has the DNA TGTGCCAGCACCCTAGGGACAGCCCTGAATACGCAGTATTTT.

The rearrangement joins TRBV3-1 to TRBJ1-6; unclear D gene. Germline V lookup: CDR1 LGHDT, CDR2 YNNKEL (reference sequence). The V gene lost 5 bases and the J gene lost 7 bases, with 36 bases spanning the gap. The CDR3 spans 22 residues. The DNA for the CDR3 is TGTGCCAGCAGCTTAACCACCCCATGGATCGACCGCTCCAAGTTCCTAAATTCACCCCTCCACTTT. The encoded protein is CASSLTTPWIDRSKFLNSPLHF.

The sample holds a few counts of this clonotype. The chain is built from TRBV10-2 and TRBJ2-7; 9 positions agree with TRBD1. Germline CDR1 and CDR2: WSHSY and SAAADI. The CDR3 runs 16 residues. The ends lost 4 bases at V and 4 bases at J; junction bases unmatched: 11. CDR3 protein: CASSASGTGNPYEQYF. In DNA form, the CDR3 reads TGCGCCAGCAGTGCCTCCGGGACAGGGAATCCATACGAGCAGTACTTC.

This clonotype turned up a few times. The chain combines TRBV5-6 with TRBJ2-2; D perhaps matches TRBD1 (6 bases). Germline V gene data show CDR1 as SGHDT and CDR2 as YYEEEE. V was pared by 0 bases and J by 2 bases, with 11 bases between. The CDR3 is made up of 16 amino acids. CDR3 amino acids: CASSLEGRGNTGELFF. Here the CDR3 DNA reads TGTGCCAGCAGCTTGGAAGGCAGGGGAAACACCGGGGAGCTGTTTTTT.

This clonotype was detected only once. The CDR3 DNA follows: TGTGCCAGCAGCTCCCAAACGGGACAGGGTTTCTACGAGCAGTACTTC. As protein: CASSSQTGQGFYEQYF. The rearrangement uses TRBV7-6 and TRBJ2-7, with 9 positions matching TRBD1. V lost 4 bases and J lost 3; bases outside the gene matches: 10. This CDR3 comprises 16 residues. Germline V lookup: CDR1 SGHVS, CDR2 FNYEAQ. Full variable domain (rest looked up from reference TRBV7-6 and TRBJ2-7): GAGVSQSPRYKVTKRGQDVALRCDPISGHVSLYWYRQALGQGPEFLTYFNYEAQQDKSGLPNDRFSAERPEGSISTLTIQRTEQRDSAMYRCASSSQTGQGFYEQYFGPGTRLTVT.

The chain has TRBV5-1 and TRBJ1-6; no clear D gene. The CDR3 has 14 residues. Germline V gene data show CDR1 as SGHRS and CDR2 as YFSETQ. Trimming shortened V by 1 base and J by 9 bases, and 11 bases separated the two germline ends. This CDR3 is CASSLTDLGSPLHF. DNA for the CDR3: TGCGCCAGCAGCTTGACAGACTTAGGTTCACCCCTCCACTTT.

As to this clonotype: The junction does not match germline at one end; this may be a read error. The chain joins TRBV12-3 or TRBV12-4 to TRBJ1-5; tentative D call: TRBD1 (6 bases). The CDR3 has 15 residues. The CDR3 loop is CVSSLGDTGYQPQHF. For the CDR3, the DNA is TGTGTCAGCAGTTTAGGGGACACGGGATATCAGCCCCAGCATTTT.

The V and J genes are TRBV3-1 and TRBJ2-5; a weak D match, TRBD1 (7 bases). Germline lookup yields CDR1 LGHDT and CDR2 YNNKEL (reference sequence). V was clipped by 3 bases and J by 10 bases, with 24 bases between them. The CDR3 length is 16 residues. The CDR3 bases are TGTGCCAGCAGCCAGGGGGGACAGCCCAGCAAGGGGAACCAGTACTTC. It encodes CASSQGGQPSKGNQYF.

The chain is built from TRBV19 and TRBJ2-1; tentative D call: TRBD1 (5 bases). Germline V gene lookup returns CDR1 LNHDA and CDR2 SQIVND (reference sequence). Between the trimmed V and J ends, which lost 8 bases and 10 bases, there was a span of 21 bases. The CDR3 covers 14 residues. The CDR3 loop is CASRNGATQGEQFF. For the CDR3, the DNA is TGTGCCAGTCGCAATGGGGCCACCCAGGGAGAGCAGTTCTTC.

This clonotype has just a few counts. The V and J genes are TRBV14 and TRBJ2-3; D is unclear. The CDR3 covers 16 residues. Germline assignment: CDR1 SGHDN and CDR2 FVKESK. V lost 0 bases, J lost 0 bases, and 10 bases lay in between. The CDR3 DNA follows: TGTGCCAGCAGCCAAGATTTTGGCGTGAGCACAGATACGCAGTATTTT. Amino acid sequence: CASSQDFGVSTDTQYF.

The genes are TRBV30 and TRBJ2-1; TRBD1 is a possible D gene (6 bases). Trimming removed 3 bases from V and 4 bases from J, with 10 bases in between. CDR1 is GTSNPN and CDR2 is SVGIG in the germline V gene (reference sequence). The CDR3 has 13 amino acids. CDR3 DNA sequence: TGTGCCTGGAGGGGGGACAAGTACAATGAGCAGTTCTTC. Translating it yields CAWRGDKYNEQFF.